This T cell receptor (beta chain) was retrieved from a study of T-cell memory formation after mild COVID-19. Trimming stripped 4 bases from V and 5 bases from J, with 10 bases between. The CDR3 consists of 13 residues. Per the germline V gene, CDR1 is KGHDR and CDR2 is SFDVKD. This clonotype came up a few times. MiXCR was run by TCRdb on the 5' RACE reads, yielding one entry per CDR3 protein. The data hold 190,000 or so distinct CDR3 sequences, with 25% to 35% observed a single time. V usage is TRBV24-1 and J usage is TRBJ2-5; a weak D match, TRBD2 (5 bases). The sequenced sample was PBMCs or a T cell subset sorted from them (not recorded which). The sequence came from an adult woman who had mild COVID-19 (a few samples of this study predate the infection). Cell type and time point are not known. The CDR3 DNA sequence: TGTGCCACCAGTGACCTCGGACTCGAGACCCAGTACTTC. Its protein is CATSDLGLETQYF.